This TCR beta chain was recorded in a study of T-cell reconstitution after alpha-beta-depleted transplantation in children. General observations from the study: The authors attributed T-cell counts and diversity one year after transplant mostly to newly produced T cells. Two months or so post-transplant, alpha-beta T cells reportedly derived from several hundred expanded graft clones.

Using unique molecular identifiers, the investigators prepared the TCRbeta library. MiXCR was run by TCRdb on the PCR reads, yielding one entry per CDR3 protein. The sample contains 450,000 to 700,000 distinct CDR3 sequences, 20% to 30% of which appear only once. This clonotype was seen a few times. Its antigen remains unknown. CDR3 length equals 12 residues. Germline-derived CDR1 and CDR2 are MNHEY and SVGAGI. V was pared by 2 bases and J by 7 bases, with 8 bases between. The source is a boy less than two years old with Wiskott-Aldrich syndrome, due to receive a stem cell transplant. The V gene is TRBV6-5, the J gene TRBJ1-2; weak D call: TRBD1 (5 bases). The sample here was PBMCs, taken before TCRalphabeta/CD19-depleted stem cell transplant. For the CDR3, the DNA is TGTGCCAGCAGTTACGCGGGGACTGGCTACACCTTC. Protein sequence: CASSYAGTGYTF.